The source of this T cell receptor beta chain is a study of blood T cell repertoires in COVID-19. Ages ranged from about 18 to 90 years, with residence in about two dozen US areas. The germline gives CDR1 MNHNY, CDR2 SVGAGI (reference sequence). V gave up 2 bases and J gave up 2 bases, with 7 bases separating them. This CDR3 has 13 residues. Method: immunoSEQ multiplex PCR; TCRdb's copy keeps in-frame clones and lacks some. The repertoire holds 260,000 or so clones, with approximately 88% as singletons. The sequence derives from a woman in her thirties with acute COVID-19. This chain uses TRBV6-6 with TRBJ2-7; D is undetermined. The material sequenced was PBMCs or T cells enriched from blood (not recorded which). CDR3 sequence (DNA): TGTGCCAGCAGTTACGGCGGAACCTACGAGCAGTACTTC. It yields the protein CASSYGGTYEQYF.